This T cell receptor beta chain was recorded in a study of blood T cell repertoires in COVID-19. With respect to this clone: Other nucleotide sequences in the sample specify the same CDR3.

The data were produced by immunoSEQ multiplex PCR, yet TCRdb's version contains in-frame clones alone and is incomplete. The sample lists 200,000 to 300,000 clones; about nine tenths were seen once. Sequences were obtained from PBMCs or T cells enriched from blood (not recorded which). The TCR originated in a woman in her thirties or forties with acute COVID-19.

This CDR3 reads CASSSDRTDTQYF. CDR3 nucleotides: TGTGCCAGCAGCTCGGACAGGACAGATACGCAGTATTTT. J is TRBJ2-3 and V is TRBV11-2, with 7 bases matching TRBD1. The CDR3 spans 13 residues. Unmatched junction bases numbered 1, after V lost 4 bases and J lost 3 bases. CDR1 is SGHAT, CDR2 FQNNGV, per germline.